This is a list of T cell receptor beta chains from one sample in a study of blood T cell repertoires in COVID-19. TCRdb's copy holds only in-frame clones and misses some; the assay was immunoSEQ multiplex PCR. The table includes some 240,000 clones, about 86% detected once. The sequenced sample was peripheral blood. The receptor source for this set is a woman aged 80 or over with acute or convalescent COVID-19. CDR3s include the opening cysteine and the closing phenylalanine or tryptophan. D genes are given only for firm matches. Expanded clones are given a class, and other clones once, few, many or no size at all.

v_gene	j_gene	abundance	d_gene	CDR3aa	CDR3nt
TRBV2	TRBJ1-2	.	TRBD1	CASSEAGAGGSYGYTF	TGTGCCAGCAGTGAAGCGGGGGCAGGGGGCAGTTATGGCTACACCTTC
TRBV7-2	TRBJ1-6	.	.	CASSFEAGDHYNSPLHF	TGTGCCAGCAGCTTTGAGGCGGGGGACCACTATAATTCACCCCTCCACTTT
TRBV2	TRBJ2-7	.	.	CASKQTATFSYEQYF	TGTGCCAGCAAACAGACAGCCACCTTCTCCTACGAGCAGTACTTC
TRBV5-4	TRBJ1-2	.	TRBD1	CASSLAGGEDGYTF	TGTGCCAGCAGCTTGGCAGGGGGCGAGGATGGCTACACCTTC
TRBV2	TRBJ1-1	.	.	CASSSGGATEAFF	TGTGCCAGCAGTTCCGGAGGGGCCACTGAAGCTTTCTTT
TRBV5-4	TRBJ2-3	.	TRBD2	CASSFPSGGSTDTQYF	TGTGCCAGCAGCTTCCCCTCGGGGGGGAGCACAGATACGCAGTATTTT
TRBV7-2	TRBJ1-1	.	.	CASSLAAGPEAFF	TGTGCCAGCAGCTTAGCGGCTGGTCCTGAAGCTTTCTTT
TRBV18	TRBJ1-2	.	TRBD1	CASSRGQRPEYGYTF	TGTGCCAGCTCACGGGGACAGCGGCCGGAATATGGCTACACCTTC
TRBV6-2/TRBV6-3	TRBJ2-1	.	.	CASSHDFVQFF	TGTGCCAGCAGCCACGACTTTGTGCAGTTCTTC
TRBV5-1	TRBJ2-1	.	.	CASSLGAISEQFF	TGCGCCAGCAGCTTGGGGGCTATCAGTGAGCAGTTCTTC
TRBV20-1	TRBJ1-2	.	.	CSLTGGYTF	TGCAGTTTAACGGGAGGCTACACCTTC
TRBV2	TRBJ1-6	.	.	CASSITGFSPLHF	TGTGCCAGCAGCATAACAGGTTTCTCACCCCTCCACTTT
TRBV7-2	TRBJ1-1	.	TRBD1	CASSFGQGGTEAFF	TGTGCCAGCAGCTTCGGACAGGGGGGCACTGAAGCTTTCTTT
TRBV18	TRBJ2-3	.	TRBD2	CASSPAVAGGITDTQYF	TGTGCCAGCTCACCAGCGGTAGCGGGGGGAATCACAGATACGCAGTATTTT
TRBV5-1	TRBJ2-3	.	.	CASSLQGFASTDTQYF	TGCGCCAGCAGCTTACAGGGCTTCGCTAGCACAGATACGCAGTATTTT
TRBV9	TRBJ1-2	once	TRBD1	CASTLQGVGYGYTF	TGTGCCAGCACCCTACAGGGGGTGGGCTATGGCTACACCTTC
TRBV9	TRBJ1-1	.	.	CASSDDRLNTEAFF	TGTGCCAGCAGTGACGACAGATTGAACACTGAAGCTTTCTTT